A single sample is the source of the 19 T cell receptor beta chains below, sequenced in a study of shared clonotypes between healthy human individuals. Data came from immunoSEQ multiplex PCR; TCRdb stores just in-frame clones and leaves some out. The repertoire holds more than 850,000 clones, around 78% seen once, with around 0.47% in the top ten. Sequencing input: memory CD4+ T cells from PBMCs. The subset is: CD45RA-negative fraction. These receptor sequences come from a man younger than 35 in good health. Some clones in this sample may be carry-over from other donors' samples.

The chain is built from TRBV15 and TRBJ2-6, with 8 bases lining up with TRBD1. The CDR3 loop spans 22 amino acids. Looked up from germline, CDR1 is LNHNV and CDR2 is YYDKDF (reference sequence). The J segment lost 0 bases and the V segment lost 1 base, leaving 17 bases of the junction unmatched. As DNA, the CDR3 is TGTGCCACCAGCAGAGTGAGGGACAGGACTTCTCCTGCGGGCTCTGGGGCCAACGTCCTGACTTTC. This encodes CATSRVRDRTSPAGSGANVLTF. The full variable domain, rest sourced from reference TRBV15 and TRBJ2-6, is DAMVIQNPRYQVTQFGKPVTLSCSQTLNHNVMYWYQQKSSQAPKLLFHYYDKDFNNEADTPDNFQSRRPNTSFCFLDIRSPGLGDTAMYLCATSRVRDRTSPAGSGANVLTFGAGSRLTVL.

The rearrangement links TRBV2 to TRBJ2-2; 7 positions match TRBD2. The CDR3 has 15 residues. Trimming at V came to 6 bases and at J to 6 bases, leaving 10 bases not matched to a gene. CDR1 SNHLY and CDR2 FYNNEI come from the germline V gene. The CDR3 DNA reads TGTGCCAGCAGAGACGGACTAGGCGCCTCCGGGGAGCTGTTTTTT. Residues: CASRDGLGASGELFF.

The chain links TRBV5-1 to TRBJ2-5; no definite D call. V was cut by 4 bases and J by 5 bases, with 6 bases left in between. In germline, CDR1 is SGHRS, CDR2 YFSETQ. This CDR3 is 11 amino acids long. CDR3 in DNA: TGCGCCAGCAGCCAGACGGAGACCCAGTACTTC. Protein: CASSQTETQYF.

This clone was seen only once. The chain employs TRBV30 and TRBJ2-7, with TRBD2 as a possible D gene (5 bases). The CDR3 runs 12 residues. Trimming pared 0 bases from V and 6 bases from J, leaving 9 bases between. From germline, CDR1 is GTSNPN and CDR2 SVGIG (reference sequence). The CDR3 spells CAWSVPGIEQYF. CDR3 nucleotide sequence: TGTGCCTGGAGTGTACCGGGGATCGAGCAGTACTTC.

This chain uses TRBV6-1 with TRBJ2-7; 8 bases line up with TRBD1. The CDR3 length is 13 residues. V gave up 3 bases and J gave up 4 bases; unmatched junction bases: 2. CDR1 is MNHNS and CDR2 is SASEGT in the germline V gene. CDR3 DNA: TGTGCCAGCAGTGACAGGGGGCCGTACGAGCAGTACTTC. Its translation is CASSDRGPYEQYF.

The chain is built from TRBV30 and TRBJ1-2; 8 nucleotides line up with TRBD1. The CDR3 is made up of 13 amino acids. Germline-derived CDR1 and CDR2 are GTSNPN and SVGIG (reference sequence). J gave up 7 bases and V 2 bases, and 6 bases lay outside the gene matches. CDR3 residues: CAWSRTGTSGYTF. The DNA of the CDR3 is TGTGCCTGGAGTAGGACAGGGACTAGTGGCTACACCTTC.

The CDR3 DNA follows: TGTGCCAGCAGCTTGGAACAGGGGAACTATGGCTACACCTTC. Encoded protein: CASSLEQGNYGYTF. The V gene is TRBV5-6, the J gene TRBJ1-2, with 7 bases aligning to TRBD1. The CDR3 is 14 residues long. With V trimmed by 0 bases and J by 2 bases, 1 base remained unmatched. From germline, CDR1 is SGHDT and CDR2 YYEEEE.

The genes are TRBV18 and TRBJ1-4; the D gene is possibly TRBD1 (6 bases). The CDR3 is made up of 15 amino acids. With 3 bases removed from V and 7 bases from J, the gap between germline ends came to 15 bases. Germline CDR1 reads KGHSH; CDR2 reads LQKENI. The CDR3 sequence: CASSPWTDGGEKLFF. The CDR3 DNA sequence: TGTGCCAGCTCACCTTGGACAGACGGAGGTGAAAAACTGTTTTTT.

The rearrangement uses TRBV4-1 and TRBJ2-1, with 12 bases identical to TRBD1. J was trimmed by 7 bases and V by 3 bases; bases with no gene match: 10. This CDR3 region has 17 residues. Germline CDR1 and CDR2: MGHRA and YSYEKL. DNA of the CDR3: TGCGCCAGCAGCCAGCCGCCGGGACAGGGGGCGAGGAATGAGCAGTTCTTC. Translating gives CASSQPPGQGARNEQFF.

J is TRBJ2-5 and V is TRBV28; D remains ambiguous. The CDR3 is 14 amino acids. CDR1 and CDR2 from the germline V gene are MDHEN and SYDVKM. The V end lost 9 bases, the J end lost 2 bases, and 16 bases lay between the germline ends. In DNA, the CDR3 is TGTGCCAGTCGGACGGCGAAGTCGCAAGAGACCCAGTACTTC. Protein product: CASRTAKSQETQYF.

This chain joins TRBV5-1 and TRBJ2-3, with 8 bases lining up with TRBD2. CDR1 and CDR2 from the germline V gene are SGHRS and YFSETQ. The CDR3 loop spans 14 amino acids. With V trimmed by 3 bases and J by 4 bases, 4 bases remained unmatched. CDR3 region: CASSSTSVSDTQYF. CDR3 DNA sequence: TGCGCCAGCAGCTCGACTAGCGTCTCAGATACGCAGTATTTT.

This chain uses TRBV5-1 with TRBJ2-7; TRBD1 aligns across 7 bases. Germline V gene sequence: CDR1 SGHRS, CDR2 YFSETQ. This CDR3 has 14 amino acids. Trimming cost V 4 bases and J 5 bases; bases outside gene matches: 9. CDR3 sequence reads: CASSLGQAEDEQYF. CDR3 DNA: TGCGCCAGCAGCCTCGGACAGGCCGAAGACGAGCAGTACTTC.

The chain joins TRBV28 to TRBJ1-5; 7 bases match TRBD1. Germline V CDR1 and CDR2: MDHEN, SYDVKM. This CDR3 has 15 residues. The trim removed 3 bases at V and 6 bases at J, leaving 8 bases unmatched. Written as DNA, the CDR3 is TGTGCCAGCAGTTTCCCCCGAACAGGGGCTCAGCCCCAGCATTTT. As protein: CASSFPRTGAQPQHF.

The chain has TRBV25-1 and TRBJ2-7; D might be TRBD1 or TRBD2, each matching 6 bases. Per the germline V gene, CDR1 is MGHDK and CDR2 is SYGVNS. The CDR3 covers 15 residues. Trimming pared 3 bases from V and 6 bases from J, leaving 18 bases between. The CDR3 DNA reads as TGTGCCAGCAGTGATCCTCGGGGGCTCTCACGCGAGCAGTACTTC. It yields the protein CASSDPRGLSREQYF.

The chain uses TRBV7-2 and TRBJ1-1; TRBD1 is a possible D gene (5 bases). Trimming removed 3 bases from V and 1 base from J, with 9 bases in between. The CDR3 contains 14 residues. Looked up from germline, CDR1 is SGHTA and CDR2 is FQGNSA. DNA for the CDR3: TGTGCCAGCAGCTTTTACAGGTCGAACACTGAAGCTTTCTTT. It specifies CASSFYRSNTEAFF.

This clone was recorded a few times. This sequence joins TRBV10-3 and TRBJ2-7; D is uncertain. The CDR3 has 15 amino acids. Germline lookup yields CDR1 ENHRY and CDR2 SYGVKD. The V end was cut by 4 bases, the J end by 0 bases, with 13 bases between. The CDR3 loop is CAISAAWTVSYEQYF. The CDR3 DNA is TGTGCCATCAGTGCAGCATGGACCGTCTCCTACGAGCAGTACTTC.

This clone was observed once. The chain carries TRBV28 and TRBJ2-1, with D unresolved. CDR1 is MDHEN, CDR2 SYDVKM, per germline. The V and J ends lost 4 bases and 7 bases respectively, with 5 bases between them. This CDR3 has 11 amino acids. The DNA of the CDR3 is TGTGCCAGCAGTTCCCTGAATGAGCAGTTCTTC. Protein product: CASSSLNEQFF.

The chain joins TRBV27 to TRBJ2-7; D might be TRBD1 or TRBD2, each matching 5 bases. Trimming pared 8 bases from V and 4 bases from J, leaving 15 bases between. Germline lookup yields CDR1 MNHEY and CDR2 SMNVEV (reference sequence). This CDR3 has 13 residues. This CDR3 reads CASARDVDYEQYF. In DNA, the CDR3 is TGTGCCAGCGCCCGGGACGTCGATTACGAGCAGTACTTC.

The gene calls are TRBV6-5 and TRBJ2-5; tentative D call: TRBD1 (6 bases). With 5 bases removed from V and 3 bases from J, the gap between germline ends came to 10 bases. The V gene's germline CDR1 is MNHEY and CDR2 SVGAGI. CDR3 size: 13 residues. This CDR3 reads CASSRTAKETQYF. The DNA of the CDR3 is TGTGCCAGCAGTCGGACAGCTAAAGAGACCCAGTACTTC.